This TCR beta chain stems from a study of tumor-infiltrating lymphocytes in primary liver carcinoma. The overall study: Spanning 30 to 69 years of age, the patients were men and women.

From 500 ng of total RNA, TCR beta-specific cDNA was reverse-transcribed using a constant-region primer. Nested multiplex PCR, run for three rounds with slightly modified ARM-PCR, yielded TCR beta libraries. Amplification in the first two PCR rounds was performed using TRBV1-TRBV30 forward primers and a C-beta reverse primer for 10 cycles each. TCRdb reprocessed the multiplex PCR reads via MiXCR and lists one record per CDR3 protein. The sample has about 20,000 distinct CDR3 sequences; 60% to 85% are singletons. The CDR3 length is 12 residues. CDR1 is SGHAT, CDR2 FQDESV, per germline (reference sequence). A word on this clonotype: The junction departs from germline at one end; a sequencing error may be responsible.

Between 20 and 30 mg of unsorted bulk tissue served as the source from which RNA and DNA were co-extracted. The patients, who had chronic HBV infection, were treatment-naive (untreated). Sequenced sample: liver tumor tissue from sampling region 4. Subset: tumor region T4, right-lateral pole. J is TRBJ2-7 and V is TRBV11-1; D is undetermined. The TCR originated in a woman in her thirties with primary liver carcinoma and hepatitis B virus infection. DNA for the CDR3: TGTGCCAGCAGCTTAGGATACCTCCGCGAGCACTTC. The encoded protein is CASSLGYLREHF.